The 13 T cell receptor beta chains in this list originate from one sample, sequenced in a study of control samples from healthy donors and cancer patients. This table comes from immunoSEQ multiplex PCR, and its TCRdb copy is limited to in-frame clones, with some not included. The data contain about 120,000 clones, approximately 90% of them seen just once; the ten biggest clones take up 2.3%. The sample taken for sequencing was blood. Receptor source: a woman between 70 and 85 years old in good health.

The chain carries TRBV2 and TRBJ1-1; 7 positions match TRBD1. The CDR3 has 15 amino acids. The germline CDR1 and CDR2 sequences are SNHLY and FYNNEI. V trimming: 6 bases; J trimming: 1 base; junction bases outside the gene matches: 8. In nucleotides, the CDR3 is TGTGCCAGCAGCTACGGACAGGCCAAGAACACTGAAGCTTTCTTT. Protein product: CASSYGQAKNTEAFF. The entire variable domain, with the rest obtained from reference TRBV2 and TRBJ1-1, is as follows: EPEVTQTPSHQVTQMGQEVILRCVPISNHLYFYWYRQILGQKVEFLVSFYNNEISEKSEIFDDQFSVERPDGSNFTLKIRSTKLEDSAMYFCASSYGQAKNTEAFFGQGTRLTVV.

V is TRBV13 and J is TRBJ2-7; D is unclear. V gave up 0 bases and J gave up 6 bases, with 6 bases separating them. The CDR3 sequence is 12 residues long. Germline V gene sequence: CDR1 PRHDT, CDR2 FYEKMQ (reference sequence). The CDR3 DNA follows: TGTGCCAGCAGCTTAGGCCGCCTCGAGCAGTACTTC. It encodes CASSLGRLEQYF.

CDR3 DNA: TGTGCCAGCAGCCCCACCACTAGACAAGATACGCAGTATTTT. It codes for CASSPTTRQDTQYF. V gene TRBV5-5 combines with J gene TRBJ2-3; possible D gene TRBD2, 5 bases. Germline V CDR1 and CDR2: SGHKS, YYEKEE (reference sequence). This CDR3 is 14 amino acids long. V was trimmed by 4 bases and J by 5 bases, leaving 14 bases between them.

The gene calls are TRBV29-1 and TRBJ1-1; no reliable D call. The germline V gene has CDR1 SQVTM and CDR2 ANQGSEA. This CDR3 spans 12 amino acids. V shed 7 bases and J shed 1 base, with 10 bases lying between them. The chain's CDR3 is CSGVVQNTEAFF. CDR3 sequence (DNA): TGCAGCGGTGTGGTCCAGAACACTGAAGCTTTCTTT.

The chain has TRBV10-3 and TRBJ1-6, with D unresolved. CDR1 is ENHRY, CDR2 SYGVKD, per germline. Trimming shortened V by 7 bases and J by 9 bases, and 13 bases separated the two germline ends. This CDR3 comprises 13 residues. The CDR3 sequence is CAIKASLPSPLHF. The CDR3 DNA is TGTGCCATCAAGGCCAGTCTCCCTTCACCCCTCCACTTT.

This clone appeared once. The V gene is TRBV5-6, the J gene TRBJ2-7; D may correspond to TRBD1 or TRBD2 (5 bases each). The V end was cut by 6 bases, the J end by 3 bases, with 19 bases between. This CDR3 has 15 residues. Germline lookup yields CDR1 SGHDT and CDR2 YYEEEE. The CDR3 coding sequence is TGTGCCAGCAACTCCCCAGGCAGGGACCTCTACGAGCAGTACTTC. It codes for CASNSPGRDLYEQYF.

This clone occurred once. The V and J genes are TRBV9 and TRBJ1-3; no clear D. Germline V gives CDR1 SGDLS, CDR2 YYNGEE. The CDR3 consists of 13 residues. V dropped 1 base and J dropped 0 bases, with 2 bases sitting between them. For the CDR3, the DNA is TGTGCCAGCAGCGTAACCTCTGGAAACACCATATATTTT. Translating gives CASSVTSGNTIYF.

The V and J genes are TRBV4-2 and TRBJ1-3, with D possibly TRBD1 on 6 matching bases. Germline loops: CDR1 LGHNA, CDR2 YNFKEQ. V dropped 0 bases and J dropped 0 bases, with 18 bases sitting between them. CDR3 size: 19 residues. This chain's CDR3 is CASSQDLRGTGRSGNTIYF. Written as DNA, the CDR3 is TGTGCCAGCAGCCAAGATTTAAGGGGGACGGGGCGCTCTGGAAACACCATATATTTT.

This clone was seen only once. The V call is TRBV5-1, the J call TRBJ1-4; 9 bases map to TRBD1. In germline, CDR1 is SGHRS, CDR2 YFSETQ. CDR3 length: 15 amino acids. The ends lost 2 bases at V and 3 bases at J; junction bases unmatched: 2. The CDR3, as DNA: TGCGCCAGCAGCTTACAGGGGGCTGCTAATGAAAAACTGTTTTTT. Protein: CASSLQGAANEKLFF.

V and J are TRBV11-2 and TRBJ1-6; D gene ambiguous. The CDR3 sequence is 16 residues long. Germline-derived CDR1 and CDR2 are SGHAT and FQNNGV. The germline V and J ends were trimmed by 5 bases and 0 bases, with 11 bases remaining between them. CDR3 amino acids: CASSPREYSYNSPLHF. CDR3 coding DNA: TGTGCCAGCAGCCCAAGGGAATACTCCTATAATTCACCCCTCCACTTT. The full variable domain, its missing parts supplied by reference TRBV11-2 and TRBJ1-6, is EAGVAQSPRYKIIEKRQSVAFWCNPISGHATLYWYQQILGQGPKLLIQFQNNGVVDDSQLPKDRFSAERLKGVDSTLKIQPAKLEDSAVYLCASSPREYSYNSPLHFGNGTRLTVT.

The V and J genes are TRBV5-1 and TRBJ2-2, with 8 nucleotides matching TRBD2. In germline, CDR1 is SGHRS, CDR2 YFSETQ. Losses at the gene ends were 4 bases for V and 2 bases for J; bases not matched to a gene: 1. The CDR3 consists of 14 residues. This CDR3 is CASSRTSNTGELFF. CDR3 in DNA: TGCGCCAGCAGCCGGACTAGCAACACCGGGGAGCTGTTTTTT.

CDR3 region: CSVDGGLDEQYF. CDR3 nucleotides: TGCAGCGTTGATGGGGGGCTCGACGAGCAGTACTTC. The chain couples TRBV29-1 to TRBJ2-7; the D call may be TRBD1 or TRBD2 (6 bases each). Trimming left V 3 bases short and J 5 bases short, with 11 bases between. The CDR3 loop spans 12 amino acids. Germline V CDR1 and CDR2: SQVTM, ANQGSEA.

The chain couples TRBV11-3 to TRBJ2-4; D possibly corresponds to TRBD2 (5 bases). The CDR3 extends over 12 amino acids. Deletions cut 5 bases from V and 10 bases from J, with 12 bases between. The V gene's germline CDR1 is SGHNT and CDR2 YENEEA. CDR3: CASSISEGIQYF. CDR3 bases: TGTGCCAGCAGCATCAGTGAGGGTATTCAGTACTTC. Variable domain in full (rest from reference TRBV11-3 and TRBJ2-4): EAGVVQSPRYKIIEKKQPVAFWCNPISGHNTLYWYLQNLGQGPELLIRYENEEAVDDSQLPKDRFSAERLKGVDSTLKIQPAELGDSAVYLCASSISEGIQYFGAGTRLSVL.